These 32 T cell receptor beta chains came from one sample sequenced in a study of molecular identifiers for immune sequencing clone quantification. In TCRdb, the PCR reads were re-called with MiXCR into one record per CDR3 protein. The sample contains about 65,000 distinct CDR3 sequences, about a fifth of which appear only once. The material sequenced was naive CD8+ T cells from blood, with Jurkat cell RNA spiked in. Subset of the sample: FACS-sorted CD8+CD4-CCR7+CD45RA+ naive T cells. These receptors came from a human donor in good health. Some libraries in this study had Jurkat cell RNA spiked in.

This clonotype was observed many times. The chain carries TRBV28 and TRBJ1-6, with a tentative D call TRBD1 (5 bases). The germline V and J ends were trimmed by 6 bases and 3 bases, with 15 bases remaining between them. Germline loops: CDR1 MDHEN, CDR2 SYDVKM. This CDR3 comprises 16 residues. CDR3 coding DNA: TGTGCCAGCAGCACGGAGGTCAGGGACTATAATTCACCCCTCCACTTT. This sequence encodes CASSTEVRDYNSPLHF.

J is TRBJ2-2 and V is TRBV14, with 7 bases that match TRBD2. From germline, CDR1 is SGHDN and CDR2 FVKESK. The CDR3 totals 15 residues. The V gene end was trimmed by 4 bases and the J gene end by 5 bases; junction bases not matched to a gene: 7. The chain's CDR3 is CASSPQPSGTGELFF. For the CDR3, the DNA is TGTGCCAGCAGCCCCCAGCCTAGCGGAACCGGGGAGCTGTTTTTT.

Of note for this clonotype: A read error may produce the germline difference seen at one junction end. This sequence joins TRBV4-1 and TRBJ1-4; D call uncertain. Per germline, CDR1 MGHRA and CDR2 YSYEKL. This CDR3 comprises 12 residues. The chain's CDR3 is CASSQPAEKLFF. The CDR3 DNA follows: TGTGCCAGCAGCCAACCAGCAGAAAAACTGTTTTTT.

There are many counts of this clonotype. The chain is built from TRBV7-3 and TRBJ2-5, with D unclear. CDR3 length: 12 residues. The ends were cut back, 5 bases at V and 5 bases at J, with 9 bases in the middle. Germline V gene data show CDR1 as SGHTA and CDR2 as FQGTGA. The CDR3, as DNA: TGTGCCAGCAGCCGAGGTGGGGAGACCCAGTACTTC. Its protein product is CASSRGGETQYF.

Ten or more counts support this clonotype. CDR3 nucleotides: TGTGCCAGCAGCCCACCGGGGAGGGAAAAACTGTTTTTT. Its protein product is CASSPPGREKLFF. The chain recombines TRBV27 with TRBJ1-4; D uncertain. V lost 6 bases and J 8 bases, leaving 13 bases between the germline ends. Germline-derived CDR1 and CDR2 are MNHEY and SMNVEV (reference sequence). The CDR3 consists of 13 residues.

To note about this clonotype: A read error may be the cause here, since a much bigger clone is one base away. The V and J genes are TRBV6-1 and TRBJ2-7; D is unresolved. The germline V and J ends were trimmed by 3 bases and 4 bases, with 10 bases remaining between them. The CDR3 is 13 amino acids. The V gene's germline CDR1 is MNHNS and CDR2 SASEGT. The CDR3 nucleotides read TGTGCCAGCAGTGACGACAAGGGATACGAGCAGTACTTC. This gives the protein CASSDDKGYEQYF.

Of note for this clonotype: Possible read error: a much larger clone is one base away. The chain couples TRBV12-3 or TRBV12-4 to TRBJ2-1, with 7 bases that match TRBD1. The CDR3 runs to 11 residues. DNA for the CDR3: TGTGCCAGCAGTAGGGGGCCCGAGCAGCTCTTC. This translates into CASSRGPEQLF.

This clonotype was recorded at least ten times. The chain couples TRBV9 to TRBJ2-5; 10 nucleotides agree with TRBD2. The germline CDR1 and CDR2 sequences are SGDLS and YYNGEE. CDR3 length: 15 residues. J gave up 4 bases and V 3 bases, and 6 bases lay outside the gene matches. The CDR3 here is CASSASLAGAETQYF. The CDR3 coding sequence is TGTGCCAGCAGCGCGTCTCTAGCGGGAGCAGAGACCCAGTACTTC.

This chain links TRBV7-9 with TRBJ1-5, with D perhaps matching TRBD1 (6 bases). Trimming shortened V by 6 bases and J by 1 base, and 10 bases separated the two germline ends. The CDR3 extends over 14 amino acids. From germline, CDR1 is SEHNR and CDR2 FQNEAQ (reference sequence). CDR3 protein: CASREGQSNQPQHF. The CDR3 DNA is TGTGCCAGCAGGGAAGGACAGAGCAATCAGCCCCAGCATTTT.

The chain recombines TRBV15 with TRBJ2-7; 7 nucleotides align to TRBD2. The CDR3 totals 15 residues. With V trimmed by 5 bases and J by 2 bases, 9 bases remained unmatched. In germline, CDR1 is LNHNV, CDR2 YYDKDF (reference sequence). CDR3 DNA: TGTGCCACCAGCGGCGATCCGGGAGGCCCCTACGAGCAGTACTTC. Residues: CATSGDPGGPYEQYF.

This clonotype was observed many times. The chain is built from TRBV15 and TRBJ2-3; TRBD2 matches at 13 bases. Germline CDR1 is LNHNV and CDR2 is YYDKDF (reference sequence). The CDR3 totals 14 residues. V was clipped by 7 bases and J by 6 bases; unmatched bases: 4. CDR3 DNA: TGTGCCACCAAGACTAGCGGGAGGTATGATACGCAGTATTTT. Translation gives CATKTSGRYDTQYF.

CDR3 DNA sequence: TGCAGTGCTACGAGGGTTGCCTACAATGAGCAGTTCTTC. This gives the protein CSATRVAYNEQFF. This chain links TRBV20-1 with TRBJ2-1; D might be TRBD2 (5 bases). The V gene's germline CDR1 is DFQATT and CDR2 SNEGSKA (reference sequence). The CDR3 runs 13 residues. Deletions cut 4 bases from V and 2 bases from J, with 9 bases between.

This clonotype was seen repeatedly, ten times or more. The chain employs TRBV5-6 and TRBJ2-5, with D uncertain. Germline assignment: CDR1 SGHDT and CDR2 YYEEEE. The CDR3 length is 14 residues. Trimming removed 4 bases from V and 1 base from J, with 11 bases in between. This CDR3 reads CASSLNGPQETQYF. CDR3 coding DNA: TGTGCCAGCAGCCTCAACGGGCCCCAAGAGACCCAGTACTTC.

There are many counts of this clonotype. Here the CDR3 DNA reads TGTGCCAGCAGCTTGGGGTACAGGGCGGAGGAAAACTATGGCTACACCTTC. Translation gives CASSLGYRAEENYGYTF. The V and J genes are TRBV5-6 and TRBJ1-2; D possibly corresponds to TRBD1 (6 bases). The CDR3 runs 17 residues. Trimming removed 0 bases at V and 2 bases at J, with 17 bases between. Germline CDR1 SGHDT, CDR2 YYEEEE. The full variable domain, with the rest looked up from reference TRBV5-6 and TRBJ1-2, is DAGVTQSPTHLIKTRGQQVTLRCSPKSGHDTVSWYQQALGQGPQFIFQYYEEEERQRGNFPDRFSGHQFPNYSSELNVNALLLGDSALYLCASSLGYRAEENYGYTFGSGTRLTVV.

This clonotype was seen at least ten times. This chain uses TRBV30 with TRBJ2-3, with TRBD2 matching 10 bases. Germline loops: CDR1 GTSNPN, CDR2 SVGIG (reference sequence). V lost 1 base, J lost 2 bases, and 6 bases stayed unmatched. The CDR3 sequence is 16 residues long. Here the CDR3 DNA reads TGTGCCTGGAGTGGGTTCGGGACTAGCGCCACAGATACGCAGTATTTT. Its translation: CAWSGFGTSATDTQYF.

This clonotype was counted ten times or more. The V gene is TRBV28, the J gene TRBJ2-3; 7 bases fit TRBD1. This CDR3 is 14 amino acids long. Trimming removed 10 bases from V and 4 bases from J; junction bases left unmatched: 11. CDR1 and CDR2 (germline): MDHEN, SYDVKM. The CDR3 loop reads CATSDRAGADTQYF. The CDR3 nucleotides are TGTGCCACCTCAGACAGGGCTGGGGCAGATACGCAGTATTTT.

This clonotype occurred many times. The V and J genes are TRBV13 and TRBJ2-3, with TRBD2 identical over 13 bases. The V gene end was trimmed by 4 bases and the J gene end by 0 bases; junction bases not matched to a gene: 7. Germline-derived CDR1 and CDR2 are PRHDT and FYEKMQ (reference sequence). CDR3 length: 18 residues. The CDR3 coding sequence is TGTGCCAGCAGCTCCGGGACTAGCGGGAACCCCAGCACAGATACGCAGTATTTT. Translated: CASSSGTSGNPSTDTQYF.

Many counts were recorded for this clonotype. DNA for the CDR3: TGTGCCAGCAGTCTACCCCCGGGATACAGCGGGAACTCCTACAATGAGCAGTTCTTC. It codes for CASSLPPGYSGNSYNEQFF. The rearrangement joins TRBV6-6 to TRBJ2-1, with 7 bases matching TRBD2. V was clipped by 5 bases and J by 0 bases; unmatched bases: 16. The CDR3 has 19 amino acids. CDR1 is MNHNY, CDR2 SVGAGI, per germline (reference sequence).

The rearrangement uses TRBV27 and TRBJ2-7; 9 nucleotides align to TRBD2. There are 15 residues in the CDR3. Trimming at V came to 3 bases and at J to 5 bases, leaving 8 bases not matched to a gene. Germline CDR1 and CDR2: MNHEY and SMNVEV (reference sequence). As DNA, the CDR3 is TGTGCCAGCAGTTTGGGTAGCGGGAGCCTCCACGAGCAGTACTTC. Translating it yields CASSLGSGSLHEQYF.

The J gene is TRBJ2-7, the V gene TRBV28, with D maybe TRBD2 (7 bases). Germline CDR1 and CDR2: MDHEN and SYDVKM. Trimming left V 4 bases short and J 7 bases short, with 14 bases between. This CDR3 contains 13 residues. CDR3: CASSSEGGGEQYF. CDR3 nucleotides: TGTGCCAGCAGTTCCGAGGGGGGGGGTGAGCAGTACTTC. Using reference TRBV28 and TRBJ2-7 for the parts outside the CDR3, the full variable domain is DVKVTQSSRYLVKRTGEKVFLECVQDMDHENMFWYRQDPGLGLRLIYFSYDVKMKEKGDIPEGYSVSREKKERFSLILESASTNQTSMYLCASSSEGGGEQYFGPGTRLTVT.

The sample holds many counts of this clonotype. The chain recombines TRBV28 with TRBJ2-7; 8 bases are shared with TRBD2. Germline-derived CDR1 and CDR2 are MDHEN and SYDVKM. Trimming at V came to 5 bases and at J to 4 bases, leaving 13 bases not matched to a gene. The CDR3 loop spans 16 amino acids. DNA of the CDR3: TGTGCCAGCAGTCGCAGGCGGGTTAGCGGGACGTACGAGCAGTACTTC. This sequence encodes CASSRRRVSGTYEQYF.

This clonotype was picked up a small number of times. The chain combines TRBV14 with TRBJ2-1; D is possibly TRBD2 (6 bases). This CDR3 comprises 16 residues. Germline CDR1 is SGHDN and CDR2 is FVKESK. Trimming shortened V by 1 base and J by 8 bases, and 18 bases separated the two germline ends. As DNA, the CDR3 is TGTGCCAGCAGCCAAGTAACGGGAGTCGCGGTACATGAGCAGTTCTTC. Its translation is CASSQVTGVAVHEQFF.

As concerns this clonotype: A much larger clone sits a single nucleotide away, making a read error possible. The conserved phenylalanine or tryptophan normally closing the CDR3 is absent here, so this likely arose from a read error. The chain uses TRBV29-1 and TRBJ2-1; D uncertain. Germline loops: CDR1 SQVTM, CDR2 ANQGSEA. This CDR3 is 14 amino acids long. V dropped 5 bases and J dropped 0 bases, with 11 bases sitting between them. The CDR3 DNA reads TGCAGCGTTCCGAAAAAAAGCTCCTACAATGAGCAGTTCCTC. It translates to CSVPKKSSYNEQFL.

This clonotype was seen many times. The chain joins TRBV7-9 to TRBJ1-6; weak D call: TRBD1 (5 bases). The CDR3 runs 17 residues. Germline CDR1 is SEHNR and CDR2 is FQNEAQ (reference sequence). V was pared by 3 bases and J by 0 bases, with 12 bases between. CDR3 loop: CASSFRPGRSYNSPLHF. The CDR3 DNA follows: TGTGCCAGCAGCTTCAGGCCGGGACGCTCCTATAATTCACCCCTCCACTTT.

This clonotype has only a few counts. V gene TRBV12-3 or TRBV12-4 combines with J gene TRBJ2-5, with TRBD1 matching 8 bases. Trimming removed 10 bases from V and 4 bases from J; junction bases left unmatched: 8. The CDR3 length is 13 residues. In DNA, the CDR3 is TGTGCCAACGGACCCAGGGGGCTAGAGACCCAGTACTTC. This sequence encodes CANGPRGLETQYF.

This clonotype has more than one count but fewer than ten. The V gene is TRBV28, the J gene TRBJ1-1; the D gene is possibly TRBD1 (6 bases). This CDR3 comprises 13 residues. The germline V gene encodes CDR1 MDHEN and CDR2 SYDVKM. V shed 10 bases and J shed 2 bases, with 14 bases lying between them. The CDR3 DNA reads as TGTGCCACCACGGCCAGGGGAAACACTGAAGCTTTCTTT. Its protein product is CATTARGNTEAFF.

The chain employs TRBV11-3 and TRBJ2-2; 9 nucleotides line up with TRBD1. In germline, CDR1 is SGHNT, CDR2 YENEEA. Trimming at V came to 5 bases and at J to 3 bases, leaving 4 bases not matched to a gene. The CDR3 runs 15 residues. CDR3 in amino acids: CASSADRGYTGELFF. The CDR3 DNA sequence: TGTGCCAGCAGCGCGGACAGGGGTTACACCGGGGAGCTGTTTTTT.

This clonotype was counted at least ten times. The germline gene is not matched at one end of the junction; a read error may be the cause. This chain connects TRBV13 to TRBJ2-1, with TRBD1 as a possible D gene (6 bases). The germline V gene encodes CDR1 PRHDT and CDR2 FYEKMQ (reference sequence). The CDR3 length is 17 residues. CDR3 bases: TGTGCCAGCAGCTTGGGGGCAGGGGCCCGCTCCAACAATGAGCAGTTCTTC. This encodes CASSLGAGARSNNEQFF.

As for this clonotype: A much larger clone lies a single base off, so this may be a read error. The chain couples TRBV13 to TRBJ1-4; D is unresolved. In germline, CDR1 is PRHDT, CDR2 FYEKMQ (reference sequence). This CDR3 region has 12 residues. The CDR3 DNA follows: TGTGCCAGCAGCGTAGGTGCCTCCCTGCTGTTTTTT. It encodes CASSVGASLLFF.

This clonotype appeared many times. This chain connects TRBV7-9 to TRBJ2-1, with D possibly TRBD2 on 6 matching bases. This CDR3 contains 17 residues. Per germline, CDR1 SEHNR and CDR2 FQNEAQ (reference sequence). V was shortened by 2 bases and J by 0 bases, with 14 bases between the two germline ends. The CDR3 sequence is CASSLSPWRGSYNEQFF. The CDR3 nucleotides are TGTGCCAGCAGCTTATCCCCTTGGAGGGGCTCCTACAATGAGCAGTTCTTC.

This clonotype was seen ten or more times. This rearrangement joins TRBV5-1 to TRBJ2-1; D is uncertain. The ends were cut back, 4 bases at V and 7 bases at J, with 12 bases in the middle. Germline CDR1 reads SGHRS; CDR2 reads YFSETQ. The CDR3 is 13 amino acids. CDR3 in amino acids: CASSAEEVNEQFF. The CDR3 DNA reads as TGCGCCAGCAGCGCAGAAGAGGTAAATGAGCAGTTCTTC.

About this clonotype itself: The junction departs from germline at one end; a sequencing error may be responsible. V and J are TRBV7-9 and TRBJ1-1, with 7 bases lining up with TRBD1. This CDR3 has 13 residues. Germline V gene lookup returns CDR1 SEHNR and CDR2 FQNEAQ (reference sequence). In DNA, the CDR3 is TGCGTCAGCAAACCCGACAGGGCCACTGAAGCTTTCTTT. Residues: CVSKPDRATEAFF.